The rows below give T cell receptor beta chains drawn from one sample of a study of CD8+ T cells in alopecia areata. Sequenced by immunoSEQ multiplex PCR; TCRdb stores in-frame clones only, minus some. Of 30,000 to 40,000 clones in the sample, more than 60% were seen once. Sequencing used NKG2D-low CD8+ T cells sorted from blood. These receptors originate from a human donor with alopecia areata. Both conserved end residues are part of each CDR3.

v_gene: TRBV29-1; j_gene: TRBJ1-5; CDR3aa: CSVNAGANQPQHF
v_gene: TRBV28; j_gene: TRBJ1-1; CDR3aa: CASSLTGGDTEAFF
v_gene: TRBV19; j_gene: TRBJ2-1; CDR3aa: CASGVGYNEQFF
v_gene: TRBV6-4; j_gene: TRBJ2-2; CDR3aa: CASSEGADTNTGELFF
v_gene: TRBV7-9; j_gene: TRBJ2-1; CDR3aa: CASSSSGGSYNEQFF
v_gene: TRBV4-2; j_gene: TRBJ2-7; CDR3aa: CASSQESAGAYEQYF
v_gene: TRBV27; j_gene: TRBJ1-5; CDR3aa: CASSLLGQPQHF
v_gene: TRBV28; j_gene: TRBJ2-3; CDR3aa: CASSLFVARSYSTDTQYF
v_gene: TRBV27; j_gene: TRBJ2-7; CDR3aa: CASSSYRRSYEQYF
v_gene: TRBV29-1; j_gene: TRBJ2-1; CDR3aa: CSVDGTSEWYNEQFF
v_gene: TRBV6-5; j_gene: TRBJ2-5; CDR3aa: CAVHSRDRGKETQYF
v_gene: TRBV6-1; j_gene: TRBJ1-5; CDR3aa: CASSAPRGYGQPQHF
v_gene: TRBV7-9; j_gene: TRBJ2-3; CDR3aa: CASTPRGDTQYF
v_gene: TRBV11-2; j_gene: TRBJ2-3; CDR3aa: CASSLGSRSTDTQYF
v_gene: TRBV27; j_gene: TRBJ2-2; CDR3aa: CASSDQQGARTGELFF
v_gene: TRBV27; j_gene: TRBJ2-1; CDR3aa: CASSLSTRGDEQFF
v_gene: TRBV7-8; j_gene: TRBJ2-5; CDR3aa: CASSLEPDQETQYF
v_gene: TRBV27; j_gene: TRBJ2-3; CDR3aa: CASSSDVAGLTDTQYF
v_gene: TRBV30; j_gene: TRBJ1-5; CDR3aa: CAWSAGEYSNQPQHF
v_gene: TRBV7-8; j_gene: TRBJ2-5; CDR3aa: CASSMSWRGGDETQYF
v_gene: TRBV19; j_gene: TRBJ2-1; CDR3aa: CASEAGTAYNEQFF
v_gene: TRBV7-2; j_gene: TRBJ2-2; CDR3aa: CASSSSLGQGTGELFF
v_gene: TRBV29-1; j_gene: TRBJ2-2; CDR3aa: CSVKDSSNTGELFF
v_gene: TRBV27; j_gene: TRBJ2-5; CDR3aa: CASSRTGGQTQYF
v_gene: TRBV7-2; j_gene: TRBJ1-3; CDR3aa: CASSLTGARGNTIYF
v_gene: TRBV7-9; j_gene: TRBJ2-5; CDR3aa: CASSQNDQPSEETQYF
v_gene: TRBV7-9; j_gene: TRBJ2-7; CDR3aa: CASSYREVEQYF
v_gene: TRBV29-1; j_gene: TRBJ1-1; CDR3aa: CSAVGSNTEAFF
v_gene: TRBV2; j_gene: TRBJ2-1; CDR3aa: CASMLAGPPNEQFF
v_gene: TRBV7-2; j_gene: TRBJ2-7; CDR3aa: CASSHSPGGGDYEQYF
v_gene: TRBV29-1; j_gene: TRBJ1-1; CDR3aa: CSVAWDTEAFF
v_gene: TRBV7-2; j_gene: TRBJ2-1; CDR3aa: CASRYTSDLYNEQFF
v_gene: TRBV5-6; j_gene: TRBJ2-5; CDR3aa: CASSLAVGLAEETQYF
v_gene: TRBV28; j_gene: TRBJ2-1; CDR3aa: CASSPASYNEQFF
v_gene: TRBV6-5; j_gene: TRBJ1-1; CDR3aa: CASSAQGWVTEAFF
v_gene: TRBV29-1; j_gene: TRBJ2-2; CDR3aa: CSVIEYTGELFF
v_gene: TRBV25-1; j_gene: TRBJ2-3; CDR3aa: CASSELGNTGASDTQYF
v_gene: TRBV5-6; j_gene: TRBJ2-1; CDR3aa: CASSVRDRDVGNEQFF
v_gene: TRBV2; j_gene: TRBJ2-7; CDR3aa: CASSESSGTSYEQYF
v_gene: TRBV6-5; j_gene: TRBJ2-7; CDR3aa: CASSSGSRRQQYF
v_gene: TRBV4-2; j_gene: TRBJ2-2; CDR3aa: CASSQDWAGGANTGELFF
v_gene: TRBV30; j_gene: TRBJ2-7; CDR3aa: CAWKVTGTESYEQYF
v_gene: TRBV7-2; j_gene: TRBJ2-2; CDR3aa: CASSSPSGPGTGELFF
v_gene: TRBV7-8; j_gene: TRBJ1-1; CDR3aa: CASSPGWGRDTEAFF
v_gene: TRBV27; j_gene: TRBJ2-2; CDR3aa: CASSLEILGELFF
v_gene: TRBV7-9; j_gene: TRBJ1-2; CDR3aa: CASSLIQTNYGYTF
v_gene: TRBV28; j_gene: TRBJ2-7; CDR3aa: CASSVRTSYEQYF